This TCR beta chain was profiled in a study of a mutant IDH1 vaccine in newly diagnosed glioma. Some clones are missing from TCRdb's copy, which holds only in-frame ones; the method was immunoSEQ multiplex PCR. The sample consists of approximately 50,000 clones, roughly 91% of them appearing once. As concerns this clone: The antigen remains undetermined.

The CDR3 runs to 14 residues. Trimming took 0 bases from V and 0 from J, leaving 9 bases between them. Germline CDR1 SQVTM, CDR2 ANQGSEA. The time point: week 35, safety follow-up. It was 300 ug of mutant IDH1 20-mer peptide that made up each vaccine dose, given with topical imiquimod. The chain recombines TRBV29-1 with TRBJ2-7; unclear D gene. The TCR comes from a middle-aged woman with glioma. Material: PBMCs, obtained from a glioma patient whose treatment included an IDH1 peptide vaccine. CDR3 residues: CSVEEVSPSYEQYF. Here the CDR3 DNA reads TGCAGCGTTGAAGAAGTGTCGCCCTCCTACGAGCAGTACTTC.